One and the same sample provided the 27 T cell receptor beta chains below, sequenced in a study of shared clonotypes between healthy human individuals. Here immunoSEQ multiplex PCR was the method, and the copy in TCRdb shows in-frame clones only, minus some. The sample shows under 850,000 clones, 55% to 75% of them seen only once. Sequenced material: memory CD4+ T cells sorted from blood. Subset: CD45RA-negative fraction. The receptors were sampled from a woman in her thirties in good health.

This chain joins TRBV18 and TRBJ1-5, with D hard to call. Trimming took off 3 bases at V and 6 bases at J, with 9 bases between the two ends. Germline CDR1 is KGHSH and CDR2 is LQKENI. This CDR3 spans 13 amino acids. The CDR3 here is CASSPSVSQPQHF. The CDR3 DNA follows: TGTGCCAGCTCACCGTCAGTGAGTCAGCCCCAGCATTTT.

The rearrangement uses TRBV5-8 and TRBJ2-3; D uncertain. CDR3 size: 14 residues. Trimming pared 0 bases from V and 0 bases from J, leaving 5 bases between. Germline CDR1 SGHTS, CDR2 YDEGEE. CDR3: CASSLGYSTDTQYF. CDR3 sequence (DNA): TGTGCCAGCAGCTTGGGGTACAGCACAGATACGCAGTATTTT.

A single count supports this clone. The chain joins TRBV18 to TRBJ2-1; D gene unclear. The CDR3 is made up of 17 amino acids. The ends were cut back, 2 bases at V and 8 bases at J, with 22 bases in the middle. The germline CDR1 and CDR2 sequences are KGHSH and LQKENI. The CDR3 loop reads CASSPGWAATLRDEQFF. The CDR3 region has the DNA TGTGCCAGCTCACCAGGGTGGGCCGCTACCCTTCGTGATGAGCAGTTCTTC.

This sequence joins TRBV14 and TRBJ1-1; 10 bases are shared with TRBD1. Germline CDR1 SGHDN, CDR2 FVKESK. V shed 4 bases and J 2 bases; nucleotides not matched to a gene: 7. CDR3 length: 16 residues. The CDR3 nucleotides read TGTGCCAGCAGCCCGGCCGGGACAGGGGTTAACACTGAAGCTTTCTTT. Protein product: CASSPAGTGVNTEAFF. Supplemented by reference TRBV14 and TRBJ1-1, the full variable domain reads EAGVTQFPSHSVIEKGQTVTLRCDPISGHDNLYWYRRVMGKEIKFLLHFVKESKQDESGMPNNRFLAERTGGTYSTLKVQPAELEDSGVYFCASSPAGTGVNTEAFFGQGTRLTVV.

The CDR3 here is CASSEMSDTRKPQHF. Here the CDR3 DNA reads TGTGCCAGCAGTGAGATGTCAGACACAAGGAAGCCCCAGCATTTT. The chain recombines TRBV2 with TRBJ1-5; D is unclear. The V end was cut by 3 bases, the J end by 8 bases, with 17 bases between. Germline V CDR1 and CDR2: SNHLY, FYNNEI. This CDR3 comprises 15 residues.

J is TRBJ1-1 and V is TRBV7-9, with 7 bases aligning to TRBD1. Germline CDR1 reads SEHNR; CDR2 reads FQNEAQ (reference sequence). This CDR3 contains 14 residues. V was pared by 5 bases and J by 1 base, with 4 bases of the junction left unmatched. Here the CDR3 reads CASSPGQRNTEAFF. In DNA form, the CDR3 reads TGTGCCAGCAGCCCGGGACAGAGGAACACTGAAGCTTTCTTT.

This clone was seen once. The J gene is TRBJ2-5, the V gene TRBV27, with D perhaps TRBD1 (8 bases). The J call is in doubt because the DNA end fits TRBJ2-7 better. Germline V CDR1 and CDR2: MNHEY, SMNVEV (reference sequence). The CDR3 spans 14 residues. Here the CDR3 reads CASSLGQGGHEQYF. The CDR3 DNA reads as TGTGCCAGCAGTTTAGGACAGGGAGGGCACGAGCAGTACTTC.

This rearrangement joins TRBV5-1 to TRBJ2-3; 11 bases match TRBD2. The CDR3 is 16 amino acids. Germline values: CDR1 SGHRS, CDR2 YFSETQ. J gave up 0 bases and V 7 bases, and 7 bases lay outside the gene matches. CDR3 DNA: TGCGCCAGCCGGGAGGGACTAGCGGCTAGCACAGATACGCAGTATTTT. Translating it yields CASREGLAASTDTQYF.

CDR3 DNA: TGTGCCAGCAGGTGGACAGGGGGCCAAGAGACCCAGTACTTC. Protein product: CASRWTGGQETQYF. V gene TRBV5-6 combines with J gene TRBJ2-5; 10 bases agree with TRBD1. This CDR3 contains 14 residues. V lost 5 bases, J lost 1 base, and 2 bases stayed unmatched. Germline values: CDR1 SGHDT, CDR2 YYEEEE.

This sequence joins TRBV6-5 and TRBJ2-7; D is ambiguous. This CDR3 has 12 amino acids. V dropped 9 bases and J dropped 4 bases, with 13 bases sitting between them. Per germline, CDR1 MNHEY and CDR2 SVGAGI. The CDR3 DNA reads as TGTGCCAGAGCCGGGTTTCGGTACGAGCAGTACTTC. Its translation is CARAGFRYEQYF.

This clone was picked up a small number of times. The chain has TRBV27 and TRBJ2-1, with 7 bases aligning to TRBD1. V lost 4 bases, J lost 6 bases, and 9 bases stayed unmatched. CDR1 and CDR2 from the germline V gene are MNHEY and SMNVEV (reference sequence). The length of the CDR3 is 15 residues. Here the CDR3 DNA reads TGTGCCAGCAGTTCGGGACAGTTTATCTCCAATGAGCAGTTCTTC. Protein sequence: CASSSGQFISNEQFF.

The V and J genes are TRBV6-5 and TRBJ1-4; a possible D gene is TRBD1 (5 bases). V dropped 6 bases and J dropped 5 bases, with 16 bases sitting between them. The CDR3 is made up of 15 amino acids. The germline gives CDR1 MNHEY, CDR2 SVGAGI. CDR3 in DNA: TGTGCCAGCAGCTGGGCTTCACCAGGGAATGAAAAACTGTTTTTT. Amino acids: CASSWASPGNEKLFF.

The V gene is TRBV9, the J gene TRBJ1-2, with unresolved D. This CDR3 is 11 amino acids long. The germline gives CDR1 SGDLS, CDR2 YYNGEE. V lost 3 bases to trimming and J lost 8 bases, with 8 bases between them. Here the CDR3 reads CASSGLGGYTF. Here the CDR3 DNA reads TGTGCCAGCAGCGGCCTTGGAGGCTACACCTTC.

The gene calls are TRBV5-1 and TRBJ2-3; TRBD1 might be the D (5 bases). The CDR3 is 15 amino acids. The germline gives CDR1 SGHRS, CDR2 YFSETQ. V lost 0 bases and J lost 4, with 12 bases in between. In DNA form, the CDR3 reads TGCGCCAGCAGCTTGGGGTCGCAGGGCCCAGATACGCAGTATTTT. This translates into CASSLGSQGPDTQYF.

This clone was seen a single time. This chain connects TRBV27 to TRBJ2-2; 8 bases align to TRBD2. The J segment lost 3 bases and the V segment lost 4 bases, leaving 7 bases of the junction unmatched. The CDR3 consists of 16 residues. Germline V gives CDR1 MNHEY, CDR2 SMNVEV (reference sequence). CDR3 sequence reads: CASSSLAAGDTGELFF. CDR3 sequence (DNA): TGTGCCAGCAGTTCACTAGCGGCCGGCGACACCGGGGAGCTGTTTTTT.

CDR3 amino acids: CASSQGAYFNEQFF. CDR3 coding DNA: TGTGCCAGCAGCCAGGGGGCCTATTTCAATGAGCAGTTCTTC. The chain is built from TRBV6-1 and TRBJ2-1; 8 bases map to TRBD1. The CDR3 length is 14 residues. The J segment lost 6 bases and the V segment lost 6 bases, leaving 7 bases of the junction unmatched. Per germline, CDR1 MNHNS and CDR2 SASEGT.

This rearrangement joins TRBV4-1 to TRBJ2-7; a weak D match, TRBD2 (5 bases). CDR1 is MGHRA, CDR2 YSYEKL, per germline. V lost 4 bases and J lost 5, with 18 bases in between. This CDR3 has 15 residues. CDR3 nucleotides: TGCGCCAGCAGCCTCGAGGGTAGCTATTCTCACGAGCAGTACTTC. Translated: CASSLEGSYSHEQYF.

The chain employs TRBV28 and TRBJ2-3; D gene uncertain. The CDR3 loop spans 15 amino acids. Trimming pared 4 bases from V and 2 bases from J, leaving 13 bases between. Germline assignment: CDR1 MDHEN and CDR2 SYDVKM. In nucleotides, the CDR3 is TGTGCCAGCAGTTCAGCACGACGTGTCACAGATACGCAGTATTTT. It specifies CASSSARRVTDTQYF.

The chain links TRBV28 to TRBJ1-6; D is uncertain. From germline, CDR1 is MDHEN and CDR2 SYDVKM. CDR3 size: 15 residues. V lost 3 bases and J lost 14, with 20 bases in between. CDR3 protein: CASSFIRTPLASLHF. CDR3 sequence (DNA): TGTGCCAGCAGTTTTATCCGAACCCCCCTGGCGTCCCTCCACTTT.

J is TRBJ2-1 and V is TRBV19; 9 bases fit TRBD2. Germline V CDR1 and CDR2: LNHDA, SQIVND (reference sequence). The CDR3 has 18 amino acids. V dropped 2 bases and J dropped 6; count of bases not matched to a gene: 14. CDR3 protein: CASSIRFVSSGTFNEQFF. The CDR3 DNA sequence: TGTGCCAGTAGTATAAGGTTTGTGTCTAGCGGGACTTTCAATGAGCAGTTCTTC.

The V and J genes are TRBV6-4 and TRBJ2-2; 8 bases align to TRBD2. CDR3 length: 14 amino acids. Germline assignment: CDR1 MRHNA and CDR2 SNTAGT. V dropped 5 bases and J dropped 6; count of bases not matched to a gene: 5. The CDR3 DNA follows: TGTGCCAGCAGTCCCACGGGAGGGGCCGGGGAGCTGTTTTTT. Protein sequence: CASSPTGGAGELFF.

This chain uses TRBV7-9 with TRBJ1-1; a weak D match, TRBD1 (6 bases). Per germline, CDR1 SEHNR and CDR2 FQNEAQ (reference sequence). This CDR3 contains 15 residues. V lost 0 bases and J lost 8, with 16 bases in between. CDR3 sequence reads: CASSLAVQGPREAFF. CDR3 DNA sequence: TGTGCCAGCAGCTTAGCGGTTCAGGGGCCCCGAGAAGCTTTCTTT.

The rearrangement joins TRBV27 to TRBJ2-1; perhaps TRBD2 as D (6 bases). The CDR3 totals 17 residues. Between the trimmed V and J ends, which lost 1 base and 1 base, there was a span of 14 bases. In germline, CDR1 is MNHEY, CDR2 SMNVEV (reference sequence). The CDR3 DNA follows: TGTGCCAGCAGTTTATTCCCCAGACTAGAATCCTACAATGAGCAGTTCTTC. This translates into CASSLFPRLESYNEQFF.

The genes are TRBV5-1 and TRBJ2-7; no clear D gene. V lost 0 bases and J 3 bases, leaving 10 bases between the germline ends. This CDR3 contains 14 residues. Germline CDR1 reads SGHRS; CDR2 reads YFSETQ. The CDR3 is CASSLVGEYYEQYF. In DNA, the CDR3 is TGCGCCAGCAGCTTGGTTGGTGAATACTACGAGCAGTACTTC.

The chain joins TRBV5-1 to TRBJ2-1, with D possibly being TRBD2 (5 bases). The germline V gene has CDR1 SGHRS and CDR2 YFSETQ. V lost 4 bases and J 6 bases, leaving 17 bases between the germline ends. The CDR3 runs 15 residues. CDR3 amino acids: CASSPRLAGSNEQFF. The CDR3 DNA is TGCGCCAGCAGCCCTAGGCTAGCCGGGTCCAATGAGCAGTTCTTC.

This clone has at least ten counts. The chain carries TRBV7-9 and TRBJ1-2; the D gene is possibly TRBD1 (6 bases). With 3 bases removed from V and 6 bases from J, the gap between germline ends came to 14 bases. The CDR3 contains 14 residues. Germline V gene data show CDR1 as SEHNR and CDR2 as FQNEAQ (reference sequence). The CDR3 region is CASSFPQGQDGYTF. In nucleotides, the CDR3 is TGTGCCAGCAGCTTCCCCCAGGGACAAGATGGCTACACCTTC. The full variable domain, in which reference TRBV7-9 and TRBJ1-2 provide the parts outside the CDR3, is DTGVSQNPRHKITKRGQNVTFRCDPISEHNRLYWYRQTLGQGPEFLTYFQNEAQLEKSRLLSDRFSAERPKGSFSTLEIQRTEQGDSAMYLCASSFPQGQDGYTFGSGTRLTVV.

V is TRBV20-1 and J is TRBJ2-7; D is unclear. The CDR3 spans 11 residues. Trimming cost V 3 bases and J 5 bases, with 8 bases left between them. Germline CDR1 reads DFQATT; CDR2 reads SNEGSKA (reference sequence). DNA for the CDR3: TGCAGTGCTAGGCGGTTGGACGAGCAGTACTTC. This translates into CSARRLDEQYF.